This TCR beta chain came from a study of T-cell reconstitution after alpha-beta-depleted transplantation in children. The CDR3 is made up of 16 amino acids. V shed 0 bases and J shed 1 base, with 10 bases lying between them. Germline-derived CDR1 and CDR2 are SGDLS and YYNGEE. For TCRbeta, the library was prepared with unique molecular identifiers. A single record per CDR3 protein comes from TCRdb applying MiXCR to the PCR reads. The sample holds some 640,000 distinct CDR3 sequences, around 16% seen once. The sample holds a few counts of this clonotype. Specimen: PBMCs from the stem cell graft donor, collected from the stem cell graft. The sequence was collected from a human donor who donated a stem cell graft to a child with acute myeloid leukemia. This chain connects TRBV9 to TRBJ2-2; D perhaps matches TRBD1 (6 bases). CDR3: CASSVESTGNTGELFF. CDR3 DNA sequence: TGTGCCAGCAGCGTAGAATCGACAGGGAACACCGGGGAGCTGTTTTTT.